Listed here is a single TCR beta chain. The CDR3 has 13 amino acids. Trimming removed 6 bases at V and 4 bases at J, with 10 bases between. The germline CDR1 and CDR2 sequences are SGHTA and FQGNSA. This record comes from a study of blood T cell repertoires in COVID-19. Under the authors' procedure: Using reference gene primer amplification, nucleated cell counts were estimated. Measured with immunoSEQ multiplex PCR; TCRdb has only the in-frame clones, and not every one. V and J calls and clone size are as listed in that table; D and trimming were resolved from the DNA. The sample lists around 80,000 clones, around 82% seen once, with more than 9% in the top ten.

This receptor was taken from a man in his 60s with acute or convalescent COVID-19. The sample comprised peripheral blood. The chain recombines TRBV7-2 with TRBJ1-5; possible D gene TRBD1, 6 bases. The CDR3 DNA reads TGTGCCAGCAGGGGGGGGACAAATCAGCCCCAGCATTTT. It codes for CASRGGTNQPQHF.